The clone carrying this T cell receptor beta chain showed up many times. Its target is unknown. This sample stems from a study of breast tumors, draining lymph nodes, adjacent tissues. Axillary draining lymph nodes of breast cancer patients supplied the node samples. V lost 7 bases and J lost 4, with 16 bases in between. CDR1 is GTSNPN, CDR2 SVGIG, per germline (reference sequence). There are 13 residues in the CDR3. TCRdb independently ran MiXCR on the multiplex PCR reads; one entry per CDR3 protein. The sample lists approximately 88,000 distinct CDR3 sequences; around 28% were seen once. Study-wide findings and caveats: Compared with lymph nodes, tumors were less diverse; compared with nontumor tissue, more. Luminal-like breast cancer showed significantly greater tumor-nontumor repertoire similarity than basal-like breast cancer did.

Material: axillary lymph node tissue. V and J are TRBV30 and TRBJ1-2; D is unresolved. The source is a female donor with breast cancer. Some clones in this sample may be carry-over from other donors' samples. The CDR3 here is CASRGEAFYGYTF. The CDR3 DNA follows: TGTGCCTCCCGCGGGGAAGCCTTCTATGGCTACACCTTC.